Sequencing of this TCR beta chain was carried out in a study of shared clonotypes between healthy human individuals (dated by TCRdb to 2018 to 2021). Background on the whole study: A few men and a couple of women, aged 18 to 49 years, made up the cohort. For each donor, three plates each were used for CD4 naive and CD4 memory, two plates were used for CD8 naive, and one plate was used for CD8 memory. The study deeply sequenced blood TCR repertoires of about 5 healthy adults to estimate repertoire size and the extent of clonotype sharing between individuals. Libraries were prepared and TCR repertoires were sequenced by different laboratories using diverse techniques, in order to increase sequencing depth and limit assay-specific biases. Leukapheresis yielded between about 0.94 and 10 billion PBMCs per donor.

At the junction V is shortened by 6 bases and J by 0 bases, with 12 bases in between. The CDR3 contains 14 residues, cysteine and phenylalanine counted. Here the CDR3 DNA is all that survives: 42 bases in frame from base 1. TCR CDR3 regions were amplified from genomic DNA by multiplex PCR using the deep immunoSEQ assay. Genomic DNA extracted from each cell subset was distributed evenly over all wells of several immunoSEQ 96-well plates, and each plate served as one replicate. Each replicate PCR for sorted subsets received around 210 ng genomic DNA, equal to about 30,000 T cell genomes. The purified libraries were quantified using a Qubit 3.0 fluorometer, sized with a Bioanalyzer 2100, and then quantified again using the KAPA Library Quantification kit. Each immunoSEQ 96-well plate was sequenced on its own single-read 150-cycle Illumina NextSeq 550 flow cell. The study's own analysis went as follows. The immunoSEQ output contained only junctional sequences without quality scores, so filtering could not match that applied to full-length reads. To assign V/J genes and CDR3, sequences were annotated using PyIR, a Python wrapper for IgBLAST v1.9, with IMGT germline references. Reads were removed for weak V/J assignments (E-value above 1e-6), missing CDR3, stop codons, out-of-frame junctions, or ambiguous translated residues. V3J clonotypes were defined by identical inferred V gene, J gene, and CDR3 amino acid sequence. Percentage overlap between repertoires was calculated by dividing the number of shared unique clonotypes by the size of the smaller repertoire. Richness of each repertoire was evaluated using RTK rarefaction, the Chao1 estimator, and Recon v2.1 estimates of unobserved clonotypes. OLGA was used to compute generation probabilities for all TCRbeta clonotypes that the gDNA method yielded from several donors. TCRdb obtained this table from immuneACCESS and retained in-frame rearrangements with V and J assigned. These tables miss some clones; where compared with another copy, unresolved V genes account for less than half of the shortfall, and the remainder is unexplained. V, J and clone size are those of that table, while D and trimming were read from the DNA. A total of about 2 million clones appear in this sample, approximately 94% of them only once. The top ten clonotypes cover about 1.1% of the sample.

To note about this clone: Which antigen it targets is not known. No quality values exist for individual bases; no much larger clone is one base distant.

Overall study results and their limits: The genetic and exposure-history diversity represented was limited by the small number of donors. Sampling was restricted to blood, and TCR repertoires in tissues likely differ from the TCR repertoires found in blood. Pairwise subsampling indicated that sequencing depth was expected to affect the degree of clonotype sharing among donors. Higher generation probabilities were observed for clonotypes shared by all four sorted-subset donors than for non-shared clonotypes. Larger estimated clonotype richness was generally found for naive subsets than for memory subsets. Sharing across several donors was observed for around 5% of naive CD4, 3% to 3.5% of naive CD8, 2.3% of memory CD4, and roughly 0.4% of memory CD8 clonotypes. Incomplete sequencing was indicated by rarefaction of sorted-subset datasets, despite the large sequencing depth.

CD8 naive samples were obtained by positive selection for CCR7 among CD45RO-negative cells, yielding a CD45RA+CCR7+ population from which TemRA cells were excluded. Donors were healthy HIV-negative adults with no recently reported acute infections or vaccinations. Only Caucasian adults living in Nashville, Tennessee, USA were represented among the donors. Blood was obtained by leukapheresis, after which PBMCs were separated by Ficoll-Histopaque density gradient centrifugation and cryopreserved in liquid nitrogen vapor phase. Analytical flow cytometry was used to check the purity and quantity of every magnetically sorted T cell population. Each sorted fraction had its genomic DNA isolated and then quantified by UV absorbance on a Nanodrop 2000c.

Sequenced sample: naive CD8+ T cells sorted from blood. The cell subset or site label corresponds to: CD45RA+CCR7+. The receptor's source is a man between 18 and 35 years old in good health. The sequence is built from TRBV23-1 and TRBJ2-7, with a tentative D gene TRBD1 over 6 matching bases. TRBV23-1 is an ORF; its function is uncertain. The sequenced DNA is TGCGCCAGCAGCCACGAGGGGGACTCCTACGAGCAGTACTTC. It specifies CASSHEGDSYEQYF.